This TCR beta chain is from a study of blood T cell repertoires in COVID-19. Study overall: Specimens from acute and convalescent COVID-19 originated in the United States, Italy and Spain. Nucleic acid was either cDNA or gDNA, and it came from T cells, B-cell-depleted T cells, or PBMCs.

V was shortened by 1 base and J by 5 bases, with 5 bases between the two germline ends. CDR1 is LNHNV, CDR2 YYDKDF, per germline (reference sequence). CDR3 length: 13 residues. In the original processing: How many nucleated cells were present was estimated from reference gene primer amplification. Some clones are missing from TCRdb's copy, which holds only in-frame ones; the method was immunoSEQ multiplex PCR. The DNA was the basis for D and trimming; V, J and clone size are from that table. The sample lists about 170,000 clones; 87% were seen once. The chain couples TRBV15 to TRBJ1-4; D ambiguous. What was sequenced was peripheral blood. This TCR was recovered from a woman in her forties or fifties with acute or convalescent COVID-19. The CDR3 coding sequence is TGTGCCACCAGCAGAGGGCGGAATGAAAAACTGTTTTTT. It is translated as CATSRGRNEKLFF. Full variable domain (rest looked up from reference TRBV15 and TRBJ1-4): DAMVIQNPRYQVTQFGKPVTLSCSQTLNHNVMYWYQQKSSQAPKLLFHYYDKDFNNEADTPDNFQSRRPNTSFCFLDIRSPGLGDTAMYLCATSRGRNEKLFFGSGTQLSVL.